Following are 6 T cell receptor beta chains from one sample sequenced in a study of cytomegalovirus exposure and HLA in healthy donors. The PCR made use of 60 Vbeta and 13 Jbeta primers. The table came from immunoSEQ multiplex PCR; TCRdb's copy has only in-frame clones and leaves some out. Here the sample spans tens of thousands of clones, more than 70% being singletons. Source material: PBMCs. The receptors were gathered from a man between 40 and 49 years old in good health and CMV-seronegative.

A single count supports this clone. The chain combines TRBV2 with TRBJ2-3; a weak D match, TRBD2 (6 bases). CDR3 size: 14 residues. V gave up 3 bases and J gave up 2 bases, with 9 bases separating them. The germline gives CDR1 SNHLY, CDR2 FYNNEI. CDR3 amino acids: CASSDSGNTDTQYF. The CDR3 nucleotides read TGTGCCAGCAGTGATAGCGGAAACACAGATACGCAGTATTTT.

The CDR3 loop is CASGLALSGVGADTQYF. For the CDR3, the DNA is TGTGCTAGTGGTTTGGCGCTTAGCGGGGTTGGGGCAGATACGCAGTATTTT. The rearrangement uses TRBV12-5 and TRBJ2-3, with 8 nucleotides matching TRBD2. CDR3 length equals 17 residues. V dropped 1 base and J dropped 4; count of bases not matched to a gene: 10. Germline lookup yields CDR1 LGHNT and CDR2 FRNRAP.

The chain carries TRBV5-1 and TRBJ2-3; 7 nucleotides agree with TRBD2. The CDR3 runs 16 residues. CDR1 and CDR2 (germline): SGHRS, YFSETQ. J was trimmed by 2 bases and V by 1 base; bases with no gene match: 7. The CDR3 region is CASSLRASGDTDTQYF. CDR3 nucleotide sequence: TGCGCCAGCAGCTTGAGGGCTAGCGGAGACACAGATACGCAGTATTTT.

The table lists this clone with a count of one. This sequence joins TRBV18 and TRBJ1-1, with TRBD1 identical over 7 bases. J lost 4 bases, V lost 3 bases, and 8 bases had no gene match. Germline CDR1 is KGHSH and CDR2 is LQKENI. The CDR3 length is 15 residues. This CDR3 reads CASSPNGDSITEAFF. DNA for the CDR3: TGTGCCAGCTCACCGAATGGGGACAGTATCACTGAAGCTTTCTTT.

This clone was observed once. V gene TRBV7-9 combines with J gene TRBJ2-7; D remains unclear. The length of the CDR3 is 16 residues. Germline CDR1 SEHNR, CDR2 FQNEAQ (reference sequence). V lost 2 bases and J 2 bases, leaving 16 bases between the germline ends. This CDR3 reads CASSLTLGDKAYEQYF. CDR3 nucleotide sequence: TGTGCCAGCAGCTTAACCCTCGGAGATAAGGCCTACGAGCAGTACTTC. The whole variable domain, filled in from reference TRBV7-9 and TRBJ2-7, reads DTGVSQNPRHKITKRGQNVTFRCDPISEHNRLYWYRQTLGQGPEFLTYFQNEAQLEKSRLLSDRFSAERPKGSFSTLEIQRTEQGDSAMYLCASSLTLGDKAYEQYFGPGTRLTVT.

Comment on this clone: Within the sample, other DNA sequences also encode this same CDR3. The V call is TRBV7-9, the J call TRBJ2-6; 8 bases are a match to TRBD1. V gave up 6 bases and J gave up 0 bases; unmatched junction bases: 13. Looked up from germline, CDR1 is SEHNR and CDR2 is FQNEAQ (reference sequence). The CDR3 extends over 19 amino acids. The CDR3 loop is CASSTVDRGVRSGANVLTF. As DNA, the CDR3 is TGTGCCAGCAGTACCGTCGACAGGGGCGTTCGCTCTGGGGCCAACGTCCTGACTTTC.